A single sample gave rise to the 26 T cell receptor beta chains below, sequenced in a study of human CD8 memory T cell subsets. Generation of TCR beta libraries used UMI-labeled 5' RACE. TCRdb re-called the 5' RACE reads; one entry per CDR3 protein, DNA not given. With around 10,000 distinct CDR3 sequences in the sample, the ten largest clones hold roughly 20%. The sequenced sample was CD8+ stem-like memory T cells (TSCM and TCM) sorted from PBMCs. Subset meaning: stem-like memory CD8 T cells (TSTEM), CCR7+ PD-1- TIGIT-. These receptors were collected from a human donor in good health.

The chain uses TRBV4-1 and TRBJ2-3; TCRdb names TRBD1, which stays unverified in the absence of DNA. The CDR3 consists of 13 residues. Germline V gene data show CDR1 as MGHRA and CDR2 as YSYEKL. The CDR3 spells CASSRDKTDTQYF.

By frequency, this clonotype registers medium-sized. The rearrangement links TRBV7-2 to TRBJ2-1. The length of the CDR3 is 15 residues. The V gene's germline CDR1 is SGHTA and CDR2 FQGNSA. CDR3 protein: CASSLEKTWDNEQFF.

This clonotype counts as large by frequency. The rearrangement links TRBV6-2 or TRBV6-3 to TRBJ1-4. The CDR3 is 14 residues long. Germline CDR1 and CDR2: MNHEY and SVGEGT. The CDR3 sequence: CASSYREEDEKLFF.

Its frequency marks this clonotype as medium-sized. V and J are TRBV11-2 and TRBJ1-2; TCRdb designates TRBD1, a call that cannot be tested without DNA. Germline V CDR1 and CDR2: SGHAT, FQNNGV. The CDR3 sequence is 15 residues long. This CDR3 reads CASSDPGQGLVGYTF.

V and J are TRBV28 and TRBJ2-1; TCRdb proposes TRBD2, but this gene call is untestable without DNA. The germline gives CDR1 MDHEN, CDR2 SYDVKM. The CDR3 loop spans 14 amino acids. CDR3 sequence: CASGPSREGSEQFF.

This chain links TRBV15 with TRBJ2-1. Looked up from germline, CDR1 is LNHNV and CDR2 is YYDKDF (reference sequence). The CDR3 contains 12 residues. The chain's CDR3 is CATSREINEQFF.

This chain joins TRBV27 and TRBJ2-7; TCRdb returns TRBD1, unconfirmable since there is no DNA. The CDR3 contains 16 residues. Germline CDR1 MNHEY, CDR2 SMNVEV (reference sequence). CDR3 sequence: CASSLGDGTGPNGQYF.

This chain uses TRBV7-9 with TRBJ2-1; TCRdb calls TRBD1, which cannot be checked without DNA. The CDR3 length is 15 residues. Germline V gene lookup returns CDR1 SEHNR and CDR2 FQNEAQ (reference sequence). The CDR3 loop reads CASSPGQGLLYEQFF.

The rearrangement joins TRBV4-3 to TRBJ2-1; TCRdb returns TRBD1, unconfirmable since there is no DNA. Per germline, CDR1 LGHNA and CDR2 YSLEER. This CDR3 is 15 amino acids long. The CDR3 loop reads CASSQATGEMGEQFF.

V is TRBV7-8 and J is TRBJ2-1. Germline assignment: CDR1 SGHVS and CDR2 FQNEAQ. The CDR3 length is 13 residues. CDR3: CASSLVPNNEQFF.

The gene calls are TRBV10-3 and TRBJ2-1; lacking DNA, the TRBD1 call made by TCRdb goes unchecked. This CDR3 contains 12 residues. Germline-derived CDR1 and CDR2 are ENHRY and SYGVKD. CDR3 in amino acids: CAIRGDQQPQFF.

The gene calls are TRBV6-1 and TRBJ2-2; the TCRdb D gene call, TRBD1, has no DNA to confirm it. The CDR3 covers 14 residues. The V gene's germline CDR1 is MNHNS and CDR2 SASEGT. CDR3: CASSDRTEVGELFF.

The chain combines TRBV9 with TRBJ1-1; TCRdb's assignment of TRBD1 cannot be checked, as there is no DNA. This CDR3 has 17 amino acids. Germline loops: CDR1 SGDLS, CDR2 YYNGEE. This chain's CDR3 is CASSVDGTGGVNTEAFF.

This chain connects TRBV7-3 to TRBJ2-3; TCRdb calls TRBD1, which cannot be checked without DNA. The CDR3 consists of 16 residues. The germline CDR1 and CDR2 sequences are SGHTA and FQGTGA. The chain's CDR3 is CASSPDPILAADTQYF.

The V and J genes are TRBV19 and TRBJ1-1; TCRdb names TRBD1, which stays unverified in the absence of DNA. From germline, CDR1 is LNHDA and CDR2 SQIVND (reference sequence). The CDR3 length is 14 residues. The CDR3 region is CASSYQGDGTEAFF.

The chain couples TRBV6-2 or TRBV6-3 to TRBJ2-2; TCRdb's assignment of TRBD1 cannot be checked, as there is no DNA. Germline V CDR1 and CDR2: MNHEY, SVGEGT. The CDR3 extends over 16 amino acids. CDR3 sequence: CASTDRPGEEAGELFF.

V usage is TRBV29-1 and J usage is TRBJ2-1. The CDR3 spans 13 residues. CDR1 and CDR2 from the germline V gene are SQVTM and ANQGSEA. The CDR3 loop is CSVEGDNYNEQFF.

The chain couples TRBV12-3 or TRBV12-4 to TRBJ2-7. The CDR3 contains 14 residues. The CDR3: CASSLRVQSYEQYF.

V gene TRBV18 combines with J gene TRBJ2-7; TCRdb's D call of TRBD2 is untestable without DNA. The CDR3 sequence is 14 residues long. Germline lookup yields CDR1 KGHSH and CDR2 LQKENI. CDR3 in amino acids: CASSPVSGTYEQYF.

This chain uses TRBV6-5 with TRBJ1-5; absent DNA, TCRdb's TRBD1 call cannot be checked. CDR3 length: 19 amino acids. Germline-derived CDR1 and CDR2 are MNHEY and SVGAGI. CDR3 amino acids: CASSYPGAPDSYSNQPQHF.

V gene TRBV7-6 combines with J gene TRBJ1-3. Germline CDR1 is SGHVS and CDR2 is FNYEAQ. This CDR3 contains 15 residues. CDR3 protein: CASSPEASSGNTIYF.

By frequency, this clonotype is medium-sized. This chain uses TRBV21-1 with TRBJ1-5; the TCRdb call, TRBD1, lacks DNA for checking. TRBV21-1 is listed as a pseudogene. This CDR3 comprises 17 residues. This CDR3 is CASSKLKGQDSNQPQHF.

This chain links TRBV29-1 with TRBJ2-5; TCRdb indicates TRBD2, and absent DNA this call remains unverified. CDR1 SQVTM and CDR2 ANQGSEA come from the germline V gene. This CDR3 is built from 15 residues. CDR3 protein: CSVEGGGLVGETQYF.

V gene TRBV4-1 combines with J gene TRBJ2-7; TCRdb outputs TRBD1, but without DNA this stays unchecked. The CDR3 length is 16 residues. Germline lookup yields CDR1 MGHRA and CDR2 YSYEKL. CDR3 protein: CASSQDPGQGAYEQYF.

By frequency, this clonotype is medium-sized. The gene calls are TRBV7-3 and TRBJ2-7; TCRdb's assignment of TRBD2 cannot be checked, as there is no DNA. The CDR3 consists of 13 residues. Germline assignment: CDR1 SGHTA and CDR2 FQGTGA. The chain's CDR3 is CASSLGGGNEQYF. The variable domain in full, with the rest retrieved from reference TRBV7-3 and TRBJ2-7, is GAGVSQTPSNKVTEKGKYVELRCDPISGHTALYWYRQSLGQGPEFLIYFQGTGAADDSGLPNDRFFAVRPEGSVSTLKIQRTERGDSAVYLCASSLGGGNEQYFGPGTRLTVT.

This sequence joins TRBV27 and TRBJ1-1; TCRdb outputs TRBD1, but without DNA this stays unchecked. CDR3 length: 13 amino acids. Germline V CDR1 and CDR2: MNHEY, SMNVEV (reference sequence). CDR3: CASGIGGAAEAFF.